This T cell receptor (beta chain) was identified in a study of blood T cell repertoires in COVID-19. Whole-study context: The cDNA or gDNA used as material had been derived from T cells, B-cell-depleted T cells, or PBMCs.

V was trimmed by 0 bases and J by 4 bases, leaving 8 bases between them. This CDR3 region has 14 residues. Germline-derived CDR1 and CDR2 are KGHSH and LQKENI. Sequenced by immunoSEQ multiplex PCR; TCRdb stores in-frame clones only, minus some. The sample lists about 200,000 clones; 70% to 90% were seen once. Sequenced input: peripheral blood. This clonotype was obtained from a human donor in a cohort sampled during active COVID-19. The rearrangement joins TRBV18 to TRBJ2-3; D is unclear. The CDR3 nucleotides read TGTGCCAGCTCACCACCGAGTTCCCCAGATACGCAGTATTTT. It is translated as CASSPPSSPDTQYF.